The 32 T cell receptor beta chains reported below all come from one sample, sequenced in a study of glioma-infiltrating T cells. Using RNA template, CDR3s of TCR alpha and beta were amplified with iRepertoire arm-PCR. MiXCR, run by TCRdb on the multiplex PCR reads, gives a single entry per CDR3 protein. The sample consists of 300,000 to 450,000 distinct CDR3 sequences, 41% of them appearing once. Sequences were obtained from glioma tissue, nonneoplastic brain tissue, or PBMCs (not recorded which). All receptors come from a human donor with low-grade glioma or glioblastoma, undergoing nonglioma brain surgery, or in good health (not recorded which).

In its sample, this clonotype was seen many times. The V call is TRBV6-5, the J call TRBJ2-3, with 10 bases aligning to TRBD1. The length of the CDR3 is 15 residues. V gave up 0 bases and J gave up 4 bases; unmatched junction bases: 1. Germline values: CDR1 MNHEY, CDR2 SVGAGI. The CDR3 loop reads CASSYSTGGPDTQYF. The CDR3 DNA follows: TGTGCCAGCAGTTACTCGACAGGGGGCCCAGATACGCAGTATTTT.

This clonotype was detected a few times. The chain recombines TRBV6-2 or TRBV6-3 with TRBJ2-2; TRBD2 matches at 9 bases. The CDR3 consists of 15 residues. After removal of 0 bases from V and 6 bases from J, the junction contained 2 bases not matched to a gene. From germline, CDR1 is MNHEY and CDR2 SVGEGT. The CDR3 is CASSYSGLASGELFF. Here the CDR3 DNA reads TGTGCCAGCAGTTACTCGGGACTAGCCTCCGGGGAGCTGTTTTTT.

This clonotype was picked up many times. For the CDR3, the DNA is TGTGCCAGCAGCCAACAGATCGGCGGGACTGAAGCTTTCTTT. It specifies CASSQQIGGTEAFF. The chain carries TRBV4-2 and TRBJ1-1; D is undetermined. CDR1 and CDR2 (germline): LGHNA, YNFKEQ. The CDR3 sequence is 14 residues long. V lost 2 bases and J lost 5, with 12 bases in between.

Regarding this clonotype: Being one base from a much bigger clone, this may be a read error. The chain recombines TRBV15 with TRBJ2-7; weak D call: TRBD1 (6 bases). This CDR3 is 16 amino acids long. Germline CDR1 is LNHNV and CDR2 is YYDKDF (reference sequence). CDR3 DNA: TGTGCCATCAGCAGACCCTCTTTGACAGGACCCTACGAGCAGTACTTC. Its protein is CAISRPSLTGPYEQYF.

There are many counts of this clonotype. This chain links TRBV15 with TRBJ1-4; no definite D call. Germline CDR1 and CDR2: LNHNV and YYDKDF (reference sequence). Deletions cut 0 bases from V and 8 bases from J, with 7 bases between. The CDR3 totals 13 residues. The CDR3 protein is CATSRDWREKLFF. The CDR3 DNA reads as TGTGCCACCAGCAGAGATTGGAGGGAAAAACTGTTTTTT.

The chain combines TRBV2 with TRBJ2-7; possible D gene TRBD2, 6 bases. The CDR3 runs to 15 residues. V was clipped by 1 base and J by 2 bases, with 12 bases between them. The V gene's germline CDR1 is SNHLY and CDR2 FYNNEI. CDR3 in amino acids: CASSEGGSGAYEQYF. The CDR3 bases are TGTGCCAGCAGTGAAGGGGGTAGCGGAGCCTACGAGCAGTACTTC.

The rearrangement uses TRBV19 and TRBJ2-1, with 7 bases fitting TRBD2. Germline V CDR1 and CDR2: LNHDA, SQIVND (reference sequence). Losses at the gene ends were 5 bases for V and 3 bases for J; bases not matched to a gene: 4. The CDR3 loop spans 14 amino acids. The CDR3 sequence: CASSLRTSYNEQFF. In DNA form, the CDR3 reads TGTGCCAGTAGTTTACGGACTAGCTACAATGAGCAGTTCTTC.

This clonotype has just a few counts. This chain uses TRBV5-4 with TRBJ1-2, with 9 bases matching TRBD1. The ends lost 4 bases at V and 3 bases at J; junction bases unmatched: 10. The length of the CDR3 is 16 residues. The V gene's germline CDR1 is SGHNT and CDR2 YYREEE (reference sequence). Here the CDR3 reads CASSPSQGALDYGYTF. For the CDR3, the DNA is TGTGCCAGCAGCCCGTCACAGGGGGCGTTGGACTATGGCTACACCTTC.

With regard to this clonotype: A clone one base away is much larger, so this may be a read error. CDR3 sequence reads: CASSYGTEYQPQHF. The DNA of the CDR3 is TGTGCCAGCAGTTACGGGACAGAGTATCAGCCCCAGCATTTT. The V call is TRBV6-6, the J call TRBJ1-5; 7 bases line up with TRBD1. With 2 bases clipped from V and 5 bases from J, the junction kept 3 bases outside the gene matches. Germline CDR1 and CDR2: MNHNY and SVGAGI (reference sequence). The CDR3 runs to 14 residues.

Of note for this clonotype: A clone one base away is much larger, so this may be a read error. CDR3 in amino acids: CASKPEQVNQPQHF. The DNA for the CDR3 is TGTGCCAGCAAGCCGGAACAGGTCAATCAGCCCCAGCATTTT. The chain links TRBV28 to TRBJ1-5; possibly TRBD1 for D (5 bases). Trimming left V 7 bases short and J 3 bases short, with 13 bases between. The length of the CDR3 is 14 residues. Germline loops: CDR1 MDHEN, CDR2 SYDVKM. Combining the CDR3 with reference TRBV28 and TRBJ1-5 gives the whole variable domain DVKVTQSSRYLVKRTGEKVFLECVQDMDHENMFWYRQDPGLGLRLIYFSYDVKMKEKGDIPEGYSVSREKKERFSLILESASTNQTSMYLCASKPEQVNQPQHFGDGTRLSIL.

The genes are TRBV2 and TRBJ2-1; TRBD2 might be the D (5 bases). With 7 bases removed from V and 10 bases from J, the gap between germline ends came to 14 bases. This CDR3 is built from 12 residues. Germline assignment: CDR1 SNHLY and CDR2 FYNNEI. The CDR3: CASTPPGREQFF. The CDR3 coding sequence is TGTGCCAGCACACCTCCTGGGAGAGAGCAGTTCTTC.

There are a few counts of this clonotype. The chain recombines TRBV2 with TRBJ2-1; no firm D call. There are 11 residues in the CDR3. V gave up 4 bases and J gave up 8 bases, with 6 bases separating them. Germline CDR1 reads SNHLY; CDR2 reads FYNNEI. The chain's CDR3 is CASSVGDEQFF. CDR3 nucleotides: TGTGCCAGCAGTGTTGGGGATGAGCAGTTCTTC.

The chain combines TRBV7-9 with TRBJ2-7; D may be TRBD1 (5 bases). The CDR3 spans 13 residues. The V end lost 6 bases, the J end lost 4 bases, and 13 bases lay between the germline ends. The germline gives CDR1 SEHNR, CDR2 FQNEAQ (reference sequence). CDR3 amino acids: CASRSGFRYEQYF. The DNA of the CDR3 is TGTGCCAGCAGGTCAGGGTTTCGGTACGAGCAGTACTTC.

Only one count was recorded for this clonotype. The CDR3 DNA reads as TGTGCCAGCAGCCAAGATTATGCTAGCGGGAGAGAAAATGAGCAGTTCTTC. Translating gives CASSQDYASGRENEQFF. This rearrangement joins TRBV3-1 to TRBJ2-1; 10 nucleotides match TRBD2. Germline values: CDR1 LGHDT, CDR2 YNNKEL (reference sequence). The CDR3 is made up of 17 amino acids. The V and J ends lost 0 bases and 7 bases, in that order; junction bases with no gene match: 9.

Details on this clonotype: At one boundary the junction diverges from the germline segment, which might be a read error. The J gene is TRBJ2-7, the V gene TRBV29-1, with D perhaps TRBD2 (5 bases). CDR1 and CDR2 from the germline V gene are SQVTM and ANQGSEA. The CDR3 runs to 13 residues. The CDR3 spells CSVKEGRNYEQYF. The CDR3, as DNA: TGCAGCGTTAAAGAGGGTCGGAACTACGAGCAGTACTTC.

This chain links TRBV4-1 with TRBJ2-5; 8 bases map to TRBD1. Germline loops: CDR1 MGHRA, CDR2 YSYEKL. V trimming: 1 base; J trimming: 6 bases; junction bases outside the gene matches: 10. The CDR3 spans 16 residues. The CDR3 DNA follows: TGCGCCAGCAGCCAAGTTCGGGACAGGTACCCCCAGACCCAGTACTTC. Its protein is CASSQVRDRYPQTQYF.

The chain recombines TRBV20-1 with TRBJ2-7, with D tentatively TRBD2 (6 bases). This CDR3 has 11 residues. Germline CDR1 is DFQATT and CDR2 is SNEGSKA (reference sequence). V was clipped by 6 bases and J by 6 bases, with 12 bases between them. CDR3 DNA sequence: TGCAGTGCGCCCCTGCGGGGCGAGCAGTACTTC. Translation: CSAPLRGEQYF.

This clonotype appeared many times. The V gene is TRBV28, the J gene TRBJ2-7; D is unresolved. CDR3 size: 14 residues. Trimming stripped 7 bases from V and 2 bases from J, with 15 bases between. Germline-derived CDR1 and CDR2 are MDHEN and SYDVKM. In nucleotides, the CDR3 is TGTGCCAGCACCCCCGCACTATTACCCTACGAGCAGTACTTC. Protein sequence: CASTPALLPYEQYF.

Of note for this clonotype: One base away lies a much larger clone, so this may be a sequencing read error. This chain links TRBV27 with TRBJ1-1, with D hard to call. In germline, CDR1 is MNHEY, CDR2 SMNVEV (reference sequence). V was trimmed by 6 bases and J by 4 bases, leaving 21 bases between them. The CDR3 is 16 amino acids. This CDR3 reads CASRLTRLTSSTEAFF. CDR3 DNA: TGTGCCAGCAGACTGACACGGCTAACCTCGAGCACTGAAGCTTTCTTT.

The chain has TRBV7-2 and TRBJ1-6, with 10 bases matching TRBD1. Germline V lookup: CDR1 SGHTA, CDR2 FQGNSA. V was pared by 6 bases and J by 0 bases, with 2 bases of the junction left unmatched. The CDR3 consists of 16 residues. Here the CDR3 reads CASRGTGASYNSPLHF. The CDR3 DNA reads TGTGCCAGCAGGGGGACAGGGGCCTCCTATAATTCACCCCTCCACTTT.

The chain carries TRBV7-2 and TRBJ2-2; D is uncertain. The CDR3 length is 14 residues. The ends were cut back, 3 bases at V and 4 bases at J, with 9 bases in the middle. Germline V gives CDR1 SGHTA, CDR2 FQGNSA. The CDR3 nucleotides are TGTGCCAGCAGCTTGGGCGCCCGCACCGGGGAGCTGTTTTTT. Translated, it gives CASSLGARTGELFF.

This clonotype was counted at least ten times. The CDR3 reads CASTSPRTAEGNEQFF. For the CDR3, the DNA is TGTGCCAGCACCTCACCCCGGACCGCCGAAGGCAATGAGCAGTTCTTC. This sequence joins TRBV6-2 or TRBV6-3 and TRBJ2-1, with unresolved D. The CDR3 is 16 residues long. V was pared by 7 bases and J by 6 bases, with 22 bases between. Per germline, CDR1 MNHEY and CDR2 SVGEGT.

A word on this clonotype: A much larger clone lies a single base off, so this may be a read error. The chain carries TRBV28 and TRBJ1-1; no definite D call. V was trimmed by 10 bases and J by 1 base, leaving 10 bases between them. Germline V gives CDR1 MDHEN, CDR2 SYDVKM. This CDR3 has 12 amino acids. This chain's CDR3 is CATSIWNTEAFF. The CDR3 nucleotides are TGTGCCACCTCAATATGGAACACTGAAGCTTTCTTT.

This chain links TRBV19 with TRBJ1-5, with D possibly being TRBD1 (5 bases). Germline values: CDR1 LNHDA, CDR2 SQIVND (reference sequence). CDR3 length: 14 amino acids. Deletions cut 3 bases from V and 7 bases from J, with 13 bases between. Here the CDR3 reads CASSIQDKEQPQHF. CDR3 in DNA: TGTGCCAGTAGTATCCAGGACAAAGAACAGCCCCAGCATTTT.

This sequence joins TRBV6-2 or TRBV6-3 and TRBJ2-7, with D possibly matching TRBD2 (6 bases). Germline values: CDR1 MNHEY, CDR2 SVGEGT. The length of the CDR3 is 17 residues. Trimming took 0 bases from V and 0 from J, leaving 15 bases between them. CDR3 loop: CASSYSTGRHYSYEQYF. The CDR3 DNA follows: TGTGCCAGCAGTTACTCGACCGGGAGACACTACTCCTACGAGCAGTACTTC.

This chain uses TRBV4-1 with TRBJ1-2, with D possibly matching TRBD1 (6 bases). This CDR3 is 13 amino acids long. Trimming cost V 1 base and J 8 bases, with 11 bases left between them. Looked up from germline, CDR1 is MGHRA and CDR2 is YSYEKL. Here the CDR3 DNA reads TGCGCCAGCAGCCAAGTACAGGGAGGAGGCTACACCTTC. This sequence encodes CASSQVQGGGYTF.

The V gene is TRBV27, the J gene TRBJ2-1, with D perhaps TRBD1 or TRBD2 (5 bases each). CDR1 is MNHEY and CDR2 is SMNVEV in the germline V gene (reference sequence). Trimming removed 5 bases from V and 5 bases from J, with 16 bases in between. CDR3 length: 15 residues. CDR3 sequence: CASSTFPGPNNEQFF. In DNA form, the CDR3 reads TGTGCCAGCAGTACCTTCCCGGGACCCAACAATGAGCAGTTCTTC.

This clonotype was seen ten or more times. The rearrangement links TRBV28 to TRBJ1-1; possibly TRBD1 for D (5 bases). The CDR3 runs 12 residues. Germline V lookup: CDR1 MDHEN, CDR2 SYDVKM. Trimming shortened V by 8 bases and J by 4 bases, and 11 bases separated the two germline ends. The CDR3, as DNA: TGTGCCAGCCAGGGCCCCGGCACTGAAGCTTTCTTT. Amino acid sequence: CASQGPGTEAFF.

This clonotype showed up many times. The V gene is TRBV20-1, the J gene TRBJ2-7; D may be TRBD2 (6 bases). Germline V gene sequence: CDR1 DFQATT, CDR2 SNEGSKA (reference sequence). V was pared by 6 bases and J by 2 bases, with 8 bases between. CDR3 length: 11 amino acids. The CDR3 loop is CSAWRAYEQYF. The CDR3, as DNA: TGCAGTGCGTGGAGGGCCTACGAGCAGTACTTC.

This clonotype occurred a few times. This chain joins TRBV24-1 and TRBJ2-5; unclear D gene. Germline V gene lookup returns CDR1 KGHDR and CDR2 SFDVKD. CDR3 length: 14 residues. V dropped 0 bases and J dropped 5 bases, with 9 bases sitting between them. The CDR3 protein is CATSDLHLRETQYF. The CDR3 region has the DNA TGTGCCACCAGTGATTTGCATCTCCGGGAGACCCAGTACTTC.

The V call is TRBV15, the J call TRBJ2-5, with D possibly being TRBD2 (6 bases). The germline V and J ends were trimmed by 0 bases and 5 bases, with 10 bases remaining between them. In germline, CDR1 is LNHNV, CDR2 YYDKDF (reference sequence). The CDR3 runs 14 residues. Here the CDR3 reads CATSREAGWETQYF. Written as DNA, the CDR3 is TGTGCCACCAGCAGAGAGGCGGGGTGGGAGACCCAGTACTTC.

This chain's CDR3 is CASRGERVSGELFF. In nucleotides, the CDR3 is TGTGCCAGCAGGGGTGAGAGGGTCTCCGGGGAGCTGTTTTTT. The chain combines TRBV6-2 or TRBV6-3 with TRBJ2-2; D perhaps matches TRBD2 (5 bases). The ends were cut back, 6 bases at V and 6 bases at J, with 14 bases in the middle. Germline values: CDR1 MNHEY, CDR2 SVGEGT. The CDR3 is 14 residues long.